Reported below is one T cell receptor beta chain. The antigen remains unidentified. The CDR3 spans 17 residues. Germline CDR1 reads SGHTA; CDR2 reads FQGNSA. This record belongs to a study of T cells expressing NK-cell markers. UMIs were included in TCR beta cDNA generated by 5'RACE template switching. TCRdb re-called the 5' RACE reads and catalogs CDR3 proteins one per entry, DNA excluded. Listed are roughly 390,000 distinct CDR3 sequences; about 5.2% falls within the top ten. Broader study findings: In a handful of donors, these clonotypes also led the CD3+CD56-NKG2C+ fraction. The HCMV specificity of the expanded NKG2C+ T cell clones stayed unresolved.

The rearrangement uses TRBV7-2 and TRBJ2-2; as DNA is missing, the TRBD2 call by TCRdb cannot be tested. The specimen sequenced was blood T cells: a sorted CD56 or NKG2C T cell subset, CD4+ or CD8+ T cells, or bulk PBMC T cells (not recorded which). The TCR comes from a man aged 18-69 years in good health. The CDR3 sequence: CASSFNPGLVNTGELFF.